This entry describes one T cell receptor beta chain. Its antigen remains unknown. V lost 3 bases, J lost 2 bases, and 11 bases lay in between. Germline-derived CDR1 and CDR2 are SGHAT and FQDESV (reference sequence). This CDR3 is 14 amino acids long. These data belong to a study of beta chain features in type 1 diabetes. Study results and caveats: Shorter TCRB CDR3s, moderately but significantly so, marked every one of the four CD4+ subsets in Type 1 diabetes patients.

Reverse transcribing all isolated RNA meant expressed TCRB transcripts were sequenced. Profiled with immunoSEQ multiplex PCR; TCRdb holds only in-frame clones, not every one. The table records approximately 44,000 clones, roughly 56% of them present only once. The clonotype was recovered from a woman aged 18-30 years in good health. Sample: Tregs from blood. The rearrangement links TRBV11-1 to TRBJ2-7, with D perhaps matching TRBD1 (6 bases). The DNA for the CDR3 is TGTGCCAGCAGCTTTTACGGACAGACCTACGAGCAGTACTTC. Its translation: CASSFYGQTYEQYF.